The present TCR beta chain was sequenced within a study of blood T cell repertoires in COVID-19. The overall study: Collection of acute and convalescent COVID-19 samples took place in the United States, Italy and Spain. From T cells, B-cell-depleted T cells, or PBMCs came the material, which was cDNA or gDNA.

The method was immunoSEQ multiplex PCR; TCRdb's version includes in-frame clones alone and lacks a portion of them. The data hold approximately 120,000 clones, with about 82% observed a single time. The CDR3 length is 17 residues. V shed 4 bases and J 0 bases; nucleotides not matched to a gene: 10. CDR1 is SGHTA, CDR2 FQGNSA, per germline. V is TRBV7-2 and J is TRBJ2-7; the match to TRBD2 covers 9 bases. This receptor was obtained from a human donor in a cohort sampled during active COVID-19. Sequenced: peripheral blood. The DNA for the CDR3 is TGTGCCAGCAGCTCTAAGCGACTAGCGGATAGCTCCTACGAGCAGTACTTC. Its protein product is CASSSKRLADSSYEQYF.